This is a list of T cell receptor beta chains from one sample in a study of cytomegalovirus exposure and HLA in healthy donors. Data came from immunoSEQ multiplex PCR; TCRdb stores just in-frame clones and leaves some out. The sample holds approximately 100,000 clones, around 76% seen once. Sequencing input: PBMCs. The receptors derive from a woman between 50 and 59 years old in good health and CMV-seropositive. Each CDR3 is given with its conserved first and last residue. The D gene is left open where the match is weak.

>TRBV7-3|TRBJ2-5|TRBD2
CASSRVGRAETQYF
TGTGCCAGCAGCCGGGTAGGGAGGGCAGAGACCCAGTACTTC
>TRBV10-1|TRBJ1-2|TRBD1
CASSRGGQLGMDGYTF
TGCGCCAGTTCGCGGGGGGGACAGCTAGGAATGGATGGCTACACCTTC
>TRBV30|TRBJ1-1|.
CAWSLGGGYTEAFF
TGTGCCTGGAGTCTAGGGGGGGGGTACACTGAAGCTTTCTTT
>TRBV5-6|TRBJ1-2|.
CASSLGQGFGYTF
TGTGCCAGCAGCTTGGGGCAGGGTTTTGGCTACACCTTC
>TRBV5-6|TRBJ2-1|.
CASSSGDNEQFF
TGTGCCAGCAGCTCCGGTGACAATGAGCAGTTCTTC
>TRBV5-1|TRBJ1-1|.
CASSLTVNTEAFF
TGCGCCAGCAGCTTGACAGTTAACACTGAAGCTTTCTTT
>TRBV4-2|TRBJ1-2|TRBD1
CASSQGQGAVGYTF
TGTGCCAGCAGCCAAGGTCAGGGGGCTGTCGGCTACACCTTC
>TRBV7-6|TRBJ2-7|.
CASSLQGYEQYF
TGTGCCAGCAGCTTACAGGGTTACGAGCAGTACTTC
>TRBV7-8|TRBJ1-4|.
CASSLIVQGYEKLFF
TGTGCCAGCAGCTTAATCGTACAGGGCTATGAAAAACTGTTTTTT
>TRBV19|TRBJ2-7|TRBD1
CASSPLGQGGDEQYF
TGTGCCAGTAGTCCTCTCGGACAGGGTGGCGACGAGCAGTACTTC